A single sample gave rise to the 28 T cell receptor beta chains below, sequenced in a study of blood T cell repertoires in COVID-19. This table comes from immunoSEQ multiplex PCR, and its TCRdb copy is limited to in-frame clones, with some not included. The sample has 300,000 to 500,000 clones, more than 75% seen once. The sample comprised PBMCs or T cells enriched from blood (not recorded which). The receptor source for this set is a woman between 25 and 40 years old with acute COVID-19.

This chain uses TRBV19 with TRBJ1-2; 7 positions agree with TRBD1. The CDR3 has 13 amino acids. V lost 8 bases, J lost 4 bases, and 7 bases stayed unmatched. Germline values: CDR1 LNHDA, CDR2 SQIVND (reference sequence). CDR3 sequence: CASSLQGFYGYTF. CDR3 sequence (DNA): TGTGCCAGTTCGCTACAGGGGTTCTATGGCTACACCTTC. Based on the CDR3 plus reference TRBV19 and TRBJ1-2, the full variable domain is DGGITQSPKYLFRKEGQNVTLSCEQNLNHDAMYWYRQDPGQGLRLIYYSQIVNDFQKGDIAEGYSVSREKKESFPLTVTSAQKNPTAFYLCASSLQGFYGYTFGSGTRLTVV.

This rearrangement joins TRBV5-6 to TRBJ1-1, with a weak D call TRBD1 (5 bases). The CDR3 covers 13 residues. Germline loops: CDR1 SGHDT, CDR2 YYEEEE. V was shortened by 4 bases and J by 4 bases, with 11 bases between the two germline ends. CDR3 bases: TGTGCCAGCAGCCAGGGCGTCGGCACTGAAGCTTTCTTT. Translation gives CASSQGVGTEAFF. Full variable domain (missing parts from reference TRBV5-6 and TRBJ1-1): DAGVTQSPTHLIKTRGQQVTLRCSPKSGHDTVSWYQQALGQGPQFIFQYYEEEERQRGNFPDRFSGHQFPNYSSELNVNALLLGDSALYLCASSQGVGTEAFFGQGTRLTVV.

This chain links TRBV27 with TRBJ1-2; D is undetermined. The CDR3 runs 13 residues. V lost 0 bases to trimming and J lost 3 bases, with 5 bases between them. Germline assignment: CDR1 MNHEY and CDR2 SMNVEV (reference sequence). The DNA for the CDR3 is TGTGCCAGCAGTTTATCCGGGGACTATGGCTACACCTTC. Translation: CASSLSGDYGYTF.

The rearrangement uses TRBV6-2 or TRBV6-3 and TRBJ2-1; D gene uncertain. V lost 5 bases, J lost 5 bases, and 16 bases lay in between. CDR1 and CDR2 (germline): MNHEY, SVGEGT. The CDR3 extends over 15 amino acids. The CDR3 region has the DNA TGTGCCAGCAGTCCCGGTTGGCAGGCTGACAATGAGCAGTTCTTC. Translation: CASSPGWQADNEQFF.

V and J are TRBV20-1 and TRBJ1-1; a weak D match, TRBD1 (5 bases). The CDR3 spans 11 residues. Per the germline V gene, CDR1 is DFQATT and CDR2 is SNEGSKA (reference sequence). Trimming removed 8 bases from V and 5 bases from J, with 12 bases in between. CDR3: CSIQGGTEAFF. The CDR3 DNA is TGCAGTATCCAGGGAGGTACTGAAGCTTTCTTT.

J is TRBJ2-3 and V is TRBV19, with D tentatively TRBD1 (6 bases). The ends were cut back, 1 base at V and 5 bases at J, with 16 bases in the middle. The CDR3 sequence is 16 residues long. Germline V gene lookup returns CDR1 LNHDA and CDR2 SQIVND (reference sequence). The CDR3 DNA reads as TGTGCCAGTAGTATAGCCCTCAACAGGGACGGAGATACGCAGTATTTT. Amino acids: CASSIALNRDGDTQYF.

The chain is built from TRBV11-2 and TRBJ2-1, with 9 bases aligning to TRBD1. Germline assignment: CDR1 SGHAT and CDR2 FQNNGV. J lost 7 bases, V lost 5 bases, and 6 bases had no gene match. The CDR3 totals 14 residues. CDR3 bases: TGTGCCAGCAGCAAGGGGACAGGGTTAAATGAGCAGTTCTTC. This translates into CASSKGTGLNEQFF.

This clone turned up a few times. The V call is TRBV24-1, the J call TRBJ1-5; no definite D call. V was cut by 4 bases and J by 6 bases, with 18 bases left in between. Germline V CDR1 and CDR2: KGHDR, SFDVKD. The CDR3 is 16 residues long. CDR3 sequence reads: CATSDPSVGVGQPQHF. The CDR3 nucleotides are TGTGCCACCAGTGACCCCAGCGTGGGTGTCGGTCAGCCCCAGCATTTT.

This sequence joins TRBV30 and TRBJ2-6; weak D call: TRBD2 (5 bases). CDR1 is GTSNPN and CDR2 is SVGIG in the germline V gene (reference sequence). The V end was cut by 1 base, the J end by 2 bases, with 9 bases between. This CDR3 contains 15 residues. CDR3 in DNA: TGTGCCTGGAGTGGAGGGTTTGCTGGGGCCAACGTCCTGACTTTC. It yields the protein CAWSGGFAGANVLTF.

The gene calls are TRBV27 and TRBJ2-3; 8 positions agree with TRBD1. Per the germline V gene, CDR1 is MNHEY and CDR2 is SMNVEV (reference sequence). The CDR3 spans 15 residues. Trimming took 6 bases from V and 3 from J; bases not matched to a gene: 8. CDR3 sequence (DNA): TGTGCCAGCAGAGGGACAGGATTAGTGACAGATACGCAGTATTTT. Amino acid sequence: CASRGTGLVTDTQYF.

The rearrangement uses TRBV12-1 and TRBJ2-3; the table's D call, TRBD2, has no DNA check behind it. TRBV12-1 is assigned pseudogene status. The CDR3 has 17 residues. As DNA, the CDR3 is TGTGCCAGCAGCTTTGTAGCGGGGGGGGTCATCACAGATACGCAGTATTTT. It encodes CASSFVAGGVITDTQYF.

This clone came up a few times. The chain combines TRBV12-5 with TRBJ2-2; possibly TRBD2 for D (7 bases). The germline CDR1 and CDR2 sequences are LGHNT and FRNRAP. This CDR3 region has 18 residues. Trimming removed 0 bases from V and 4 bases from J, with 18 bases in between. CDR3 bases: TGTGCTAGTGGTTTGGTACCCTACGGGGGGCCTGTCACCGGGGAGCTGTTTTTT. It yields the protein CASGLVPYGGPVTGELFF. Full variable domain (outside the CDR3, taken from reference TRBV12-5 and TRBJ2-2): DARVTQTPRHKVTEMGQEVTMRCQPILGHNTVFWYRQTMMQGLELLAYFRNRAPLDDSGMPKDRFSAEMPDATLATLKIQPSEPRDSAVYFCASGLVPYGGPVTGELFFGEGSRLTVL.

The chain recombines TRBV7-9 with TRBJ1-2; 7 nucleotides agree with TRBD1. The CDR3 extends over 14 amino acids. The germline V gene has CDR1 SEHNR and CDR2 FQNEAQ (reference sequence). J lost 2 bases, V lost 6 bases, and 6 bases had no gene match. The CDR3 region has the DNA TGTGCCAGCAGGCCGGGACAGCGGAACTATGGCTACACCTTC. Its translation: CASRPGQRNYGYTF.

This rearrangement joins TRBV6-2 or TRBV6-3 to TRBJ2-7; a possible D gene is TRBD1 (5 bases). The V end lost 4 bases, the J end lost 0 bases, and 16 bases lay between the germline ends. The CDR3 extends over 16 amino acids. CDR1 and CDR2 (germline): MNHEY, SVGEGT. The CDR3 bases are TGTGCCAGCAGTTCTGGGGCCCCCGCAAACTCCTACGAGCAGTACTTC. This translates into CASSSGAPANSYEQYF.

The V call is TRBV19, the J call TRBJ2-1; possible D gene TRBD1, 6 bases. Looked up from germline, CDR1 is LNHDA and CDR2 is SQIVND (reference sequence). The CDR3 is 12 residues long. Trimming shortened V by 5 bases and J by 9 bases, and 11 bases separated the two germline ends. The CDR3 nucleotides read TGTGCCAGTAGTCCCCGCAGGGGTGAGCAGTTCTTC. This encodes CASSPRRGEQFF.

V and J are TRBV7-9 and TRBJ2-7, with 7 nucleotides matching TRBD2. The V gene end was trimmed by 11 bases and the J gene end by 3 bases; junction bases not matched to a gene: 13. CDR1 SEHNR and CDR2 FQNEAQ come from the germline V gene (reference sequence). The CDR3 is made up of 14 amino acids. CDR3 protein: CASTGGGFHYEQYF. CDR3 nucleotide sequence: TGTGCCTCTACGGGGGGTGGGTTTCACTACGAGCAGTACTTC. Drawing the rest from reference TRBV7-9 and TRBJ2-7, the complete variable domain is DTGVSQNPRHKITKRGQNVTFRCDPISEHNRLYWYRQTLGQGPEFLTYFQNEAQLEKSRLLSDRFSAERPKGSFSTLEIQRTEQGDSAMYLCASTGGGFHYEQYFGPGTRLTVT.

With respect to this clone: This specimen includes other DNA sequences encoding the same CDR3. The chain couples TRBV5-1 to TRBJ2-7; 10 nucleotides align to TRBD1. The CDR3 runs 14 residues. After removal of 3 bases from V and 2 bases from J, the junction contained 2 bases not matched to a gene. Germline-derived CDR1 and CDR2 are SGHRS and YFSETQ. As DNA, the CDR3 is TGCGCCAGCAGCTCTGGACAGGGGGCCTACGAGCAGTACTTC. As protein: CASSSGQGAYEQYF.

This clone showed up just once. This chain links TRBV2 with TRBJ1-4, with TRBD1 matching over 10 bases. Trimming took 6 bases from V and 3 from J; bases not matched to a gene: 1. The CDR3 runs to 14 residues. Germline values: CDR1 SNHLY, CDR2 FYNNEI. The CDR3 sequence: CASRGQGSNEKLFF. The CDR3 coding sequence is TGTGCCAGCAGGGGACAGGGGTCTAATGAAAAACTGTTTTTT.

The V gene is TRBV4-3, the J gene TRBJ2-7, with TRBD1 matching 9 bases. CDR3 length: 14 amino acids. CDR1 LGHNA and CDR2 YSLEER come from the germline V gene. Trimming at V came to 4 bases and at J to 6 bases, leaving 7 bases not matched to a gene. CDR3 DNA: TGCGCCAGCAGCCGGGACAGGGTCATCGGCGAGCAGTACTTC. As protein: CASSRDRVIGEQYF.

V and J are TRBV5-6 and TRBJ1-5, with D uncertain. The germline V gene has CDR1 SGHDT and CDR2 YYEEEE. The length of the CDR3 is 14 residues. V shed 4 bases and J shed 4 bases, with 12 bases lying between them. Here the CDR3 reads CASSAGGGNQPQHF. CDR3 in DNA: TGTGCCAGCAGCGCCGGAGGAGGGAATCAGCCCCAGCATTTT.

The chain carries TRBV9 and TRBJ1-2, with D unresolved. The CDR3 has 17 amino acids. Germline CDR1 is SGDLS and CDR2 is YYNGEE. V lost 3 bases and J lost 2, with 20 bases in between. The CDR3 nucleotides are TGTGCCAGCAGCGCCAACCCCTCGAAGGGAGGCAACTATGGCTACACCTTC. It is translated as CASSANPSKGGNYGYTF.

V gene TRBV12-3 or TRBV12-4 combines with J gene TRBJ2-7, with D possibly matching TRBD1 (6 bases). The V end was cut by 5 bases, the J end by 3 bases, with 8 bases between. The CDR3 sequence is 12 residues long. The CDR3 region has the DNA TGTGCCAGCAGTACGACAGGCTACGAGCAGTACTTC. Its protein product is CASSTTGYEQYF.

V and J are TRBV7-8 and TRBJ2-7, with TRBD2 as a possible D gene (5 bases). Per the germline V gene, CDR1 is SGHVS and CDR2 is FQNEAQ. CDR3 length: 14 amino acids. The germline V and J ends were trimmed by 3 bases and 2 bases, with 11 bases remaining between them. In nucleotides, the CDR3 is TGTGCCAGCAGCTTCGGACTTATAGCCTACGAGCAGTACTTC. Its protein is CASSFGLIAYEQYF.

The V call is TRBV7-3, the J call TRBJ2-2; D is ambiguous. V was pared by 3 bases and J by 5 bases, with 7 bases between. Germline V gives CDR1 SGHTA, CDR2 FQGTGA. CDR3 length: 13 residues. The CDR3 loop is CASSFMQTGELFF. Here the CDR3 DNA reads TGTGCCAGCAGCTTCATGCAGACCGGGGAGCTGTTTTTT.

DNA for the CDR3: TGTGCCACCTCGACAGGCGAAGCCATTACCGGGGAGCTGTTTTTT. Translation gives CATSTGEAITGELFF. The chain combines TRBV24-1 with TRBJ2-2, with a weak D call TRBD1 (6 bases). Per germline, CDR1 KGHDR and CDR2 SFDVKD. CDR3 length: 15 amino acids. V dropped 9 bases and J dropped 5 bases, with 18 bases sitting between them.

The chain has TRBV6-5 and TRBJ1-1, with D perhaps TRBD1 (5 bases). Germline V gives CDR1 MNHEY, CDR2 SVGAGI. Trimming removed 7 bases at V and 0 bases at J, with 12 bases between. The length of the CDR3 is 14 residues. CDR3 nucleotides: TGTGCCAGCAACCTGGGGGGTATGAACACTGAAGCTTTCTTT. This translates into CASNLGGMNTEAFF.

This chain joins TRBV4-1 and TRBJ2-2; 9 nucleotides match TRBD1. Germline trimming cut 5 bases from V and 7 bases from J; bases unmatched to any gene: 11. Germline V gene sequence: CDR1 MGHRA, CDR2 YSYEKL. The CDR3 contains 16 residues. CDR3 loop: CASSFIPGQGGGELFF. CDR3 coding DNA: TGCGCCAGCAGCTTCATCCCGGGACAGGGCGGCGGGGAGCTGTTTTTT.

This CDR3 is CAISSGGTGGSYNEQFF. CDR3 coding DNA: TGTGCCATCAGTTCCGGTGGGACAGGGGGCTCCTACAATGAGCAGTTCTTC. The chain combines TRBV10-3 with TRBJ2-1; 11 bases match TRBD1. V shed 5 bases, J shed 0 bases, and the junction held 6 bases outside the gene matches. This CDR3 comprises 17 residues. The V gene's germline CDR1 is ENHRY and CDR2 SYGVKD.